This TCR beta chain was found in a study of response to subunit inactivated influenza vaccine (dated by TCRdb to the late 2010s). As for the study more broadly: Deep quantitative profiling of the T cell receptor repertoire was used in the study to follow responses to a trivalent subunit inactivated influenza vaccine. Paper-wide results and their limitations: According to the authors, only a limited number of new T cells may be recruited by each seasonal influenza vaccination.

Only a few counts were recorded for this clonotype. This clone's antigen is unknown. No base quality information exists; no much larger clone differs at one position. The protocol used for the library was RT-PCR. Sequencing used an Illumina HiSeq 2500. TCRdb itself trimmed the public reads at Q25 with fastp, ran MiXCR and retained productive beta chains. Duplicate CDR3 protein sequences are folded into a single record with the most common DNA and genes. The sample includes around 790,000 distinct CDR3 sequences, with roughly 20% observed a single time. The ten largest clones represent roughly 10% of the sample. The germline V gene (reference sequence) supplies CDR1 DFQATT and CDR2 SNEGSKA. Reading from cysteine to phenylalanine, the CDR3 counts 15 amino acids. CDR3 DNA only is kept here, 45 bases in frame from base 1. The germline V end is reduced by 3 bases and the J end by 3 bases; junction bases left unmatched: 9.

The source of this sequence is a man over 45 who received an inactivated influenza vaccine. Donor details come from another sample of the same person, matched by shared clones. The sequence links TRBV20-1 to TRBJ2-7, with 9 middle bases fitting TRBD1. This sample comprised PBMCs from blood, obtained 4 to 6 days after vaccination. Here is the DNA: TGCAGTGCTAGTACCGGGACAGGGAACGTCTACGAGCAGTACTTC. The translation is CSASTGTGNVYEQYF.